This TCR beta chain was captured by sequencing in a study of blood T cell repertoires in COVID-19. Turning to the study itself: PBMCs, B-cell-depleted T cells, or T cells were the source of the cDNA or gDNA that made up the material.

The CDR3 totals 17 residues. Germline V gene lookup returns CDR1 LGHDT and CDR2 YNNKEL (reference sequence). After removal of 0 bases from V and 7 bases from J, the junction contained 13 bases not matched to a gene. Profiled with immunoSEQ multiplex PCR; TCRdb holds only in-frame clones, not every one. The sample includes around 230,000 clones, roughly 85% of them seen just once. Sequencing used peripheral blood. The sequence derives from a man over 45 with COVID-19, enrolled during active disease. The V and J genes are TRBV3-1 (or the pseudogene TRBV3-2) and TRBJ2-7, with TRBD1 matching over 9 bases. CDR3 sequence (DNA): TGTGCCAGCAGCCAAGATGGAGAGGAACAGGGGGCTAGAGAGCAGTACTTC. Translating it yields CASSQDGEEQGAREQYF.